This T cell receptor (beta chain) was captured by sequencing in a study of CD8+CD57+ T cells in acquired aplastic anemia. Study context: DNA recovered from sorted CD4+ and CD8+ cells had a mean of about 3 ug.

Genomic DNA provided the template from which TCR beta VDJ and CDR3 profiles were obtained. MiXCR was run by TCRdb on the reads, yielding one entry per CDR3 protein. This table holds some 170,000 distinct CDR3 sequences, 35% to 55% found once. This clonotype was detected ten times or more. The length of the CDR3 is 14 residues. Trimming left V 6 bases short and J 2 bases short, with 14 bases between. The sample consisted of sorted CD4+, CD8+, or CD8+CD57+ T cells (not recorded which) from PBMCs. The receptor's source is a human donor in good health. The gene calls are TRBV12-3 or TRBV12-4 and TRBJ2-7; either TRBD1 or TRBD2 may fit D (5 bases each). CDR3 nucleotides: TGTGCCAGCAGCACCGGGACGGTCGCCTACGAGCAGTACTTC. Its protein is CASSTGTVAYEQYF.